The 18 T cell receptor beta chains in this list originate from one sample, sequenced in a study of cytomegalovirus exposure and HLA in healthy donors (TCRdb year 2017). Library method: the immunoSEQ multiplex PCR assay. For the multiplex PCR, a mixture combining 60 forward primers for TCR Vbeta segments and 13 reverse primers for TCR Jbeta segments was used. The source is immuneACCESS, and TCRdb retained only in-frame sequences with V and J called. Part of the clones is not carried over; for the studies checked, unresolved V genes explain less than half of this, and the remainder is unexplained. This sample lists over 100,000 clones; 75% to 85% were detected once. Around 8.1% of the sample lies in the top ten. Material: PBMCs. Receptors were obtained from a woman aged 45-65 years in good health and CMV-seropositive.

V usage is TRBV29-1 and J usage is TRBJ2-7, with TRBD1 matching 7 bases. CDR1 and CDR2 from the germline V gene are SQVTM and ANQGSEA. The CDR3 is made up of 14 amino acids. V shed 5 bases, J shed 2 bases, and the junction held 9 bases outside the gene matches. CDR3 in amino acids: CSVLPTGYPYEQYF. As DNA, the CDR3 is TGCAGCGTTCTCCCGACAGGGTATCCCTACGAGCAGTACTTC.

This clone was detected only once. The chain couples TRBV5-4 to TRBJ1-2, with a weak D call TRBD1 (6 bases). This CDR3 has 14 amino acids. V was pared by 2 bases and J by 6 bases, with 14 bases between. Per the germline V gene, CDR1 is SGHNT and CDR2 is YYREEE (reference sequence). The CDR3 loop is CASSFFDRSHGYTF. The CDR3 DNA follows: TGTGCCAGCAGCTTTTTTGACAGGTCTCATGGCTACACCTTC.

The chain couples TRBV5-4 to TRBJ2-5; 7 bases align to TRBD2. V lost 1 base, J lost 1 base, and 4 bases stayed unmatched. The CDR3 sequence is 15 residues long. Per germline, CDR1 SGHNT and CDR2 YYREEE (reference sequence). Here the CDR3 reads CASSLWSSGQETQYF. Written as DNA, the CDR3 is TGTGCCAGCAGCTTGTGGTCTAGCGGCCAAGAGACCCAGTACTTC.

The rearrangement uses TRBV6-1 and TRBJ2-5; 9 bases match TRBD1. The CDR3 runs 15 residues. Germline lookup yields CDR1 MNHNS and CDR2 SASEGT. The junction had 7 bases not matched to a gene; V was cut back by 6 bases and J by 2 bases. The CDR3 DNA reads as TGTGCCAGCAGCCCCGGGACAGGGAAGCAAGAGACCCAGTACTTC. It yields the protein CASSPGTGKQETQYF.

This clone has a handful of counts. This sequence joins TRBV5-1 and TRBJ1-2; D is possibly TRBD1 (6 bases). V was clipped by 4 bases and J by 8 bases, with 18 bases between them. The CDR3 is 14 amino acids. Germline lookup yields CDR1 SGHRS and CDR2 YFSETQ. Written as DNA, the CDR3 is TGCGCCAGCAGCACGGACCTGGACAGTCGGGGCTACACCTTC. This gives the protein CASSTDLDSRGYTF.

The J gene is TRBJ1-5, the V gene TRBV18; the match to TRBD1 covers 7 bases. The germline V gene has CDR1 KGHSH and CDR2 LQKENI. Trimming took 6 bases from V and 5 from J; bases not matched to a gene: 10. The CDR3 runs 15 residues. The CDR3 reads CASSPNRGRDQPQHF. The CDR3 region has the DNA TGTGCCAGCTCGCCTAACAGGGGCAGGGATCAGCCCCAGCATTTT.

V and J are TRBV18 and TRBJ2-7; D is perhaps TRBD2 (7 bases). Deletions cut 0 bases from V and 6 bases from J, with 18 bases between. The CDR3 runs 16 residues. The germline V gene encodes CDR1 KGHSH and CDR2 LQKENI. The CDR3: CASSPPGGGVRGEQYF. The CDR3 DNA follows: TGTGCCAGCTCACCACCAGGGGGAGGGGTTCGGGGCGAGCAGTACTTC. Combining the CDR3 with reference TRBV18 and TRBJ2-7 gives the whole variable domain NAGVMQNPRHLVRRRGQEARLRCSPMKGHSHVYWYRQLPEEGLKFMVYLQKENIIDESGMPKERFSAEFPKEGPSILRIQQVVRGDSAAYFCASSPPGGGVRGEQYFGPGTRLTVT.

The CDR3 DNA follows: TGCGCCAGCAGCTTGGGGACAGGGTTGAACACCGGGGAGCTGTTTTTT. It yields the protein CASSLGTGLNTGELFF. The genes are TRBV5-1 and TRBJ2-2; 8 nucleotides line up with TRBD1. The CDR3 contains 16 residues. J gave up 1 base and V 0 bases, and 2 bases lay outside the gene matches. Germline V lookup: CDR1 SGHRS, CDR2 YFSETQ.

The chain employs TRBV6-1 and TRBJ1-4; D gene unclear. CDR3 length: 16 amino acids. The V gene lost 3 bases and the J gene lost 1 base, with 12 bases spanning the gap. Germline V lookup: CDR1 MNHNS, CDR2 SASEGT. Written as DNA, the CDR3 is TGTGCCAGCAGTGAGTTTTTTCCTCGAACTAATGAAAAACTGTTTTTT. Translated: CASSEFFPRTNEKLFF.

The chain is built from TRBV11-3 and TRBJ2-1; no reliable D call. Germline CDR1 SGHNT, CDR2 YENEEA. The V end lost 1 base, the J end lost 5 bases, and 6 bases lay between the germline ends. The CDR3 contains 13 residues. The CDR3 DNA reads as TGTGCCAGCAGCTTAGGGCTCAACAATGAGCAGTTCTTC. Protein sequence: CASSLGLNNEQFF.

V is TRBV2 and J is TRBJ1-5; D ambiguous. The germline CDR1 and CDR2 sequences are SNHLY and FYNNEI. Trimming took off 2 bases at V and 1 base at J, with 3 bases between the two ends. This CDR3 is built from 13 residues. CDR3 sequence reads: CASSERSNQPQHF. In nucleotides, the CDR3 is TGTGCCAGCAGTGAACGGAGCAATCAGCCCCAGCATTTT.

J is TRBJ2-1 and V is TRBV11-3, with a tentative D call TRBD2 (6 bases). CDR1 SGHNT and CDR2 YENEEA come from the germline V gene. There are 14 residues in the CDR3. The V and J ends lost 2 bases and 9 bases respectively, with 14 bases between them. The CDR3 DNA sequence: TGTGCCAGCAGCTTATATTCCCTCGGGGGTGAGCAGTTCTTC. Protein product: CASSLYSLGGEQFF.

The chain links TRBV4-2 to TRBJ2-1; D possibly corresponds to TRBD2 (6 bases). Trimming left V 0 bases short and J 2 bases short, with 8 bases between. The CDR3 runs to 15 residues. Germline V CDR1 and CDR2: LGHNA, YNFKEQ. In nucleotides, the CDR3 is TGTGCCAGCAGCCAAGACGGGGGACCCTACAATGAGCAGTTCTTC. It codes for CASSQDGGPYNEQFF.

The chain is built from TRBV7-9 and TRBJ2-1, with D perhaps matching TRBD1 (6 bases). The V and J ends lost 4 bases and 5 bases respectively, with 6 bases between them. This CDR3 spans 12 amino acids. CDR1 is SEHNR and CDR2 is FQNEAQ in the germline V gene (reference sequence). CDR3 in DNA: TGTGCCAGCAGCTGGACAGACAATGAGCAGTTCTTC. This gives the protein CASSWTDNEQFF.

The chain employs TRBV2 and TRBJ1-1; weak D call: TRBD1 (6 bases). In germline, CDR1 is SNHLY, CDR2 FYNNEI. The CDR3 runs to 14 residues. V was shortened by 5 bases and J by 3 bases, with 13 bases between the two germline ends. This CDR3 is CASSFQGRDTEAFF. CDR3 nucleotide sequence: TGTGCCAGCAGTTTTCAGGGGAGGGACACTGAAGCTTTCTTT.

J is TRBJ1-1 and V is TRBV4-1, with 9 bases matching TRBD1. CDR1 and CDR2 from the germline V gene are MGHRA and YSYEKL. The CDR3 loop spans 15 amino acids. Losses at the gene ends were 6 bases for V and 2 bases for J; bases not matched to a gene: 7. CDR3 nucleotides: TGCGCCAGCAGGCGACGGACAGGGGTAAACACTGAAGCTTTCTTT. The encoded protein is CASRRRTGVNTEAFF.

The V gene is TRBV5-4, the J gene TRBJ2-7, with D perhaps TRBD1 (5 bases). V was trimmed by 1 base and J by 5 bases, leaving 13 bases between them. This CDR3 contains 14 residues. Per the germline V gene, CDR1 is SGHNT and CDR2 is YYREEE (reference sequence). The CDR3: CASSLRSPRDEQYF. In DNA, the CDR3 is TGTGCCAGCAGCTTGCGGAGCCCCAGGGACGAGCAGTACTTC.

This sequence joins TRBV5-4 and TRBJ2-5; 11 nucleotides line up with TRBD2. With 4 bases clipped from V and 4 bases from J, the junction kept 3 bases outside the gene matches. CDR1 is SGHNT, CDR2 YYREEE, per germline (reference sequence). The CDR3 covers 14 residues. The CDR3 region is CASSAGTSGETQYF. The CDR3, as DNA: TGTGCCAGCAGCGCCGGGACTAGCGGAGAGACCCAGTACTTC.